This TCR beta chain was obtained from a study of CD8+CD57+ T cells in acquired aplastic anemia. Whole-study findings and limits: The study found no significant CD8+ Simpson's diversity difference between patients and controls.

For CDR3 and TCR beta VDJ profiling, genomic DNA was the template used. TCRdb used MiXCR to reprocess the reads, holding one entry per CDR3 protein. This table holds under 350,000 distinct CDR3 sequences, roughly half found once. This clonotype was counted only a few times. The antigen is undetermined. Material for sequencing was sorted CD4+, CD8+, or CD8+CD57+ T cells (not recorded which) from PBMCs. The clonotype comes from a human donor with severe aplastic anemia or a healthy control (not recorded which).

The chain's CDR3 is CAISEQPGQGRYNEQFF. The DNA for the CDR3 is TGTGCCATCAGTGAACAACCGGGACAGGGGAGGTACAATGAGCAGTTCTTC. The chain carries TRBV10-3 and TRBJ2-1; 10 positions match TRBD1. V lost 3 bases to trimming and J lost 4 bases; unmatched junction nucleotides: 9. The CDR3 is made up of 17 amino acids. Per the germline V gene, CDR1 is ENHRY and CDR2 is SYGVKD.